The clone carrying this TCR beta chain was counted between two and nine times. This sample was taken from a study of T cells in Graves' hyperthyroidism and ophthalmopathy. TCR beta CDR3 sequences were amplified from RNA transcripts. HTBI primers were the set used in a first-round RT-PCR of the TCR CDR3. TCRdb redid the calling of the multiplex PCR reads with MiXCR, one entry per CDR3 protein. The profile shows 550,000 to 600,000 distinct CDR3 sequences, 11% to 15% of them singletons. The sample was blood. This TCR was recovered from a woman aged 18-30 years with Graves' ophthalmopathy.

The CDR3 region has the DNA TGTGCCAGCACCCCCGAGGGTCCTTTTAACAATGAGCAGTTCTTC. This encodes CASTPEGPFNNEQFF. The chain links TRBV6-2 or TRBV6-3 to TRBJ2-1; maybe TRBD2 (5 bases). The CDR3 has 15 residues. The germline CDR1 and CDR2 sequences are MNHEY and SVGEGT. Trimming cost V 7 bases and J 5 bases, with 18 bases left between them.